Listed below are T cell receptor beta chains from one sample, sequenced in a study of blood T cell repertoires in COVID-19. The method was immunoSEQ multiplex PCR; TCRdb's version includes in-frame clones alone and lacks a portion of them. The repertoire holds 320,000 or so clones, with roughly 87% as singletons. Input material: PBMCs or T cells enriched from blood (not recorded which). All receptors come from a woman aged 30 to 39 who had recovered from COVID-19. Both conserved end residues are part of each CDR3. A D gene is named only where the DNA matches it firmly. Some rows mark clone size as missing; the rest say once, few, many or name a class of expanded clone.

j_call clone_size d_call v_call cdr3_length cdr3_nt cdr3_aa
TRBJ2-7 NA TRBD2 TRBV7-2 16 TGTGCCAGCAGCTTAGCGGGGGGGTTTAGCTCCTACGAGCAGTACTTC CASSLAGGFSSYEQYF
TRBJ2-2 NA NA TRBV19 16 TGTGCCAGTACCCCGTGGGCAGGAACGAACACCGGGGAGCTGTTTTTT CASTPWAGTNTGELFF
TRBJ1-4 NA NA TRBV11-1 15 TGTGCCAGCGGAGGGCCGACAGCCCCTAATGAAAAACTGTTTTTT CASGGPTAPNEKLFF
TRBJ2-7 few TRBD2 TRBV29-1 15 TGCAGCGTTGAAGGCATTAGCGGGAACTCCTACGAGCAGTACTTC CSVEGISGNSYEQYF
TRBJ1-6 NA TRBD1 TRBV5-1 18 TGCGCCAGCAGCTACCGAGGACAGGGGGCTCTTGATAATTCACCCCTCCACTTT CASSYRGQGALDNSPLHF
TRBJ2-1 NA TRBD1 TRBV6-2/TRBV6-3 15 TGTGCCAGCAGTAGGACAGGCCTTACTAATAATGAGCAGTTCTTC CASSRTGLTNNEQFF
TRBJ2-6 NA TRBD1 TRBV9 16 TGTGCCAGCAGCGTTGAGGGGGCCGGTGGGGCCAACGTCCTGACTTTC CASSVEGAGGANVLTF
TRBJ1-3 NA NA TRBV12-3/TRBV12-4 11 TGTGCCAGCAGTTTTTCTGACACCATATATTTT CASSFSDTIYF
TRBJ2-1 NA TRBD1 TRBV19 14 TGTGCCAGTAGGGGGACAGGTTTCGGTAATGAGCAGTTCTTC CASRGTGFGNEQFF
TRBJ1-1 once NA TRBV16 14 TGTGCCAGCAGCTATGGACAGATGAACACTGAAGCTTTCTTT CASSYGQMNTEAFF
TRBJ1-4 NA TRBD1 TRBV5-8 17 TGTGCCAGCAGCTTTAACAGGGGAGGCGGAACTAATGAAAAACTGTTTTTT CASSFNRGGGTNEKLFF
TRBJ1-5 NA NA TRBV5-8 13 TGTGCCAGCAGCCTGTCCCAGGCTCAGCCCCAGCATTTT CASSLSQAQPQHF
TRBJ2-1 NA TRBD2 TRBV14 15 TGTGCCAGCAGGTCACTAGCGGGGGGCGATAATGAGCAGTTCTTC CASRSLAGGDNEQFF
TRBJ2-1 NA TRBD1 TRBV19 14 TGTGCCGTAAGCCGACAGGGCGACTACAATGAGCAGTTCTTC CAVSRQGDYNEQFF
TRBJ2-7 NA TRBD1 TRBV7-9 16 TGTGCCAGCAGCTTGGACCCGGGACAGGGGGGGAACGAGCAGTACTTC CASSLDPGQGGNEQYF
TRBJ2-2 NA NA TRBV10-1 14 TGCGCCAGCAGTTTTTACAAGAACACCGGGGAGCTGTTTTTT CASSFYKNTGELFF
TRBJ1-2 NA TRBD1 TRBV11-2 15 TGTGCCAGCAGCCTTAGACAGGGGGCGGACTATGGCTACACCTTC CASSLRQGADYGYTF
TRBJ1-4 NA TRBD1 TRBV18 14 TGTGCCAGCTCACCAACCGGACAGGGCACAAAACTGTTTTTT CASSPTGQGTKLFF
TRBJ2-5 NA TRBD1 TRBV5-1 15 TGCGCCAGCAGCCAGACGGACAGGGTTAAAGAGACCCAGTACTTC CASSQTDRVKETQYF
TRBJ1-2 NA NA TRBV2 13 TGTGCCAGCGAGGAATGGGGAGCCTATGGCTACACCTTC CASEEWGAYGYTF
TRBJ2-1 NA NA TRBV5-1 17 TGCGCCAGCAGCTTGGCTAAATTTGGGGGGGCAGAGAATGAGCAGTTCTTC CASSLAKFGGAENEQFF
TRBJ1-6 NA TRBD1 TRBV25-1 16 TGTGCCAGCGCCAGAGGCAGGGGGGTGGAGAATTCACCCCTCCACTTT CASARGRGVENSPLHF
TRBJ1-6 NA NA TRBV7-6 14 TGTGCCAGCAGCTTAGGCAGGGGAGATTCACCCCTCCACTTT CASSLGRGDSPLHF
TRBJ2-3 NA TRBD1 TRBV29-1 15 TGCAGCGTACGAGCGACAGGGCTGGGAACAGATACGCAGTATTTT CSVRATGLGTDTQYF
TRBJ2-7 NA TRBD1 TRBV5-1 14 TGCGCCAGCAGCTTACAGGGGACGGTCGGCGAGCAGTACTTC CASSLQGTVGEQYF
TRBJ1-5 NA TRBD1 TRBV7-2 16 TGTGCCAGCAGCTTAGTCGCGACAGGGGTGAATCAGCCCCAGCATTTT CASSLVATGVNQPQHF
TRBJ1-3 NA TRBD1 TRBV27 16 TGTGCCAGCTGGGGAGCAGGGGGCGCACAAGGAAACACCATATATTTT CASWGAGGAQGNTIYF
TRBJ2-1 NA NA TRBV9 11 TGTGCCAGCAGCGTAGTCGGTGAGCAGTTCTTC CASSVVGEQFF
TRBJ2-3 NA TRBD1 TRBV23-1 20 TGCGCCAGCAGTCAATCGGCGGGGACAGGGGCCCTTAGTCGGGCAGATACGCAGTATTTT CASSQSAGTGALSRADTQYF
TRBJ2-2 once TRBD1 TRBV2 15 TGTGCCACCAGGTCGGGACAGGGGGCAACCGGGGAGCTGTTTTTT CATRSGQGATGELFF
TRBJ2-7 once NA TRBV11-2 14 TGTGCCAGCAGGCCGATCGGGGGGCAATACGAGCAGTACTTC CASRPIGGQYEQYF
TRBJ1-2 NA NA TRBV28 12 TGTGCCAGCCCGACAGGCGACTATGGCTACACCTTC CASPTGDYGYTF
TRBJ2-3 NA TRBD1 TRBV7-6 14 TGTGCCAGCTCTCCCAGGGGGTACACAGATACGCAGTATTTT CASSPRGYTDTQYF